This T cell receptor beta chain came from a study of blood T cell repertoires in COVID-19. Overall study context: Donors in the United States, Italy and Spain gave samples during acute or convalescent COVID-19.

Profiling relied on immunoSEQ multiplex PCR, and the TCRdb table lists in-frame clones only, not all of them. The sample consists of under 300,000 clones, more than 65% of them appearing once. Per the germline V gene, CDR1 is MGHDK and CDR2 is SYGVNS. V lost 3 bases, J lost 0 bases, and 3 bases stayed unmatched. This CDR3 is 15 amino acids long. The source material was peripheral blood. This rearrangement joins TRBV25-1 to TRBJ2-3; 7 nucleotides agree with TRBD2. This sequence originates from a man between 35 and 55 years old who had recovered from COVID-19. CDR3 region: CASSELAASTDTQYF. As DNA, the CDR3 is TGTGCCAGCAGTGAGCTAGCGGCGAGCACAGATACGCAGTATTTT.